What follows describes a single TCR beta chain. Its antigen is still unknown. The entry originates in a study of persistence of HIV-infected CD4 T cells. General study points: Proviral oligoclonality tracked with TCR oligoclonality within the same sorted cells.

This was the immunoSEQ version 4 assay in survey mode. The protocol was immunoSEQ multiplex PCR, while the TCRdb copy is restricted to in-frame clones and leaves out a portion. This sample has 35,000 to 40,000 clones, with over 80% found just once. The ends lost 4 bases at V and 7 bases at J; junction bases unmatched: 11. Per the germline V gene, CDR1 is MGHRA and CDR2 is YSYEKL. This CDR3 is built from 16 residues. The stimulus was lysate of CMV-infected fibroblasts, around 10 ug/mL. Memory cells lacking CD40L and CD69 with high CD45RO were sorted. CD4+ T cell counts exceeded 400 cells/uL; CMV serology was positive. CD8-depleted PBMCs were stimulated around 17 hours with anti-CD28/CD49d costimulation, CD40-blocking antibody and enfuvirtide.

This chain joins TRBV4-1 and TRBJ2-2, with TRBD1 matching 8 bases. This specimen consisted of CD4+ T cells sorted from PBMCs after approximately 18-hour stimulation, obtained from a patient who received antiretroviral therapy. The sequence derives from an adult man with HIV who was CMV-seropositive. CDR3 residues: CASSLTTGERVGELFF. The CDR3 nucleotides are TGCGCCAGCAGCCTCACGACAGGGGAGAGGGTCGGGGAGCTGTTTTTT.